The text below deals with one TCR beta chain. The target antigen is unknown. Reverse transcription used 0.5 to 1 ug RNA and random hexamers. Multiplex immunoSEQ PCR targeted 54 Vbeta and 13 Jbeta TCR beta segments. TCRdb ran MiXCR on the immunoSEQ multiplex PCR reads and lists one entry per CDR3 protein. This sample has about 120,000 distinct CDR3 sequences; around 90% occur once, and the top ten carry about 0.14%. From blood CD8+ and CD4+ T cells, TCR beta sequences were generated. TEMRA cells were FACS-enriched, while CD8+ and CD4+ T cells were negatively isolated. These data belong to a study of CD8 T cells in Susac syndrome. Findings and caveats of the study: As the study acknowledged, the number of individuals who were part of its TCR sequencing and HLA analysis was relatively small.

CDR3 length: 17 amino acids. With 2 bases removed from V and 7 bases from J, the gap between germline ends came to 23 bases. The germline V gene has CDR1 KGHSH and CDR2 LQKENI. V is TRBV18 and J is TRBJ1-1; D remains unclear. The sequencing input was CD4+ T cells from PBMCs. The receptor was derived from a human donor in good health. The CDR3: CASSPGMPGPDLGEAFF. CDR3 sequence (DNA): TGTGCCAGCTCACCAGGGATGCCAGGCCCGGACTTGGGTGAAGCTTTCTTT. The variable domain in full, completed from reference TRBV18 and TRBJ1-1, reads NAGVMQNPRHLVRRRGQEARLRCSPMKGHSHVYWYRQLPEEGLKFMVYLQKENIIDESGMPKERFSAEFPKEGPSILRIQQVVRGDSAAYFCASSPGMPGPDLGEAFFGQGTRLTVV.